This T cell receptor (beta chain) was recovered during a study of cytomegalovirus exposure and HLA in healthy donors (dated by TCRdb to about 2017). Broadly, across the study: An earlier analysis of some 600 of the donors reported 276 Gb of sequence data and roughly 120 million unique TCR beta sequences obtained from roughly 180 million T cells. An early release covering some 640 HLA-typed donors comprised about 290 gigabases of sequencing data and about 90 million unique TCR sequences. Of the approximately 400 genotyped donors, around 81% fell in the genetic ancestry cluster associated with self-reported Caucasian donors. The study aimed to test whether cataloging public T cell receptors could reveal signatures of past pathogen exposure. The T cell repertoires of some 700 subjects were profiled by immunosequencing and related to cytomegalovirus serostatus. Besides the first cohort of hundreds of subjects, a separate validation cohort made up of over a hundred different subjects was used. High-throughput TCR immunosequencing, statistical association of individual TCRs with disease status, and machine learning were combined to predict cytomegalovirus infection status. In a later analysis, previously published TCR beta repertoires from 670 or so donors were re-analyzed and high-resolution HLA genotyping was added so that TCR occurrence patterns could be studied. In the later analysis, no new phenotypic data were used to find candidate immune exposures; instead, reliance was placed on TCR beta sequences and their occurrence across donors. In an earlier analysis of over 550 of the donors, high-throughput TCR beta sequencing was used to judge whether each TCR beta V gene segment behaved as functional or pseudogenic. Donor age, sex, ethnicity and CMV serostatus were collected together with the repertoire data. Genome-wide SNP genotypes for about 65% of the roughly 700 donors were used in a later genetic analysis, which treated that subset as a discovery cohort. All discovery cohort repertoires had been generated using a single sequencing platform. Both class I and class II loci were covered by HLA typing, at four-digit resolution. The number of donors typed differed by locus, with roughly 629-640 for A, B, C, DRB1 and DQB1, over 500 for DQA1, 600 to 610 for DPA1, and approximately 470 for DPB1. A handful of DR-DQ haplotypes were handled as single units for association and clustering because linkage in the cohort was strong. Across approximately 420 genotyped donors of the cohort, an average of approximately 220,000 unique TCR beta nucleotide sequences per donor were sequenced, and about a sixth of those sequences were non-productive.

Note on this clone: Its antigen is unknown. Per-nucleotide qualities are absent, and no much larger clonotype sits a single base away.

The cohort consisted of 666 healthy bone marrow donors. Cohort members were all nominally healthy when sampled, although unrecorded immune exposures were likely present. The donor was CMV seronegative and belonged to the group of 352 seronegative cohort members. A peripheral blood sample was provided by each donor, and peripheral blood mononuclear cells were used for TCR beta sequencing. Genomic DNA extraction from the blood cell samples was performed with the Qiagen DNeasy Blood Extraction Kit. Library method: the immunoSEQ multiplex PCR assay. A mixture of 60 forward primers for TCR Vbeta segments and 13 reverse primers for TCR Jbeta segments was used in the multiplex PCR. A multiplex PCR assay on genomic DNA amplified the CDR3 region of rearranged TCR beta genes. Amplified TCR beta libraries were sequenced as 87-base-pair reads on the Illumina HiSeq System. The paper's data handling went like this. A later analysis tallied 75 million to 85 million unique TCR beta chains across the 666 repertoires, and about 10 million of those chains were shared by two or more donors. Raw reads were error-corrected and collapsed into unique sequences by a nearest-neighbor algorithm in which closely related sequences were merged to remove PCR and sequencing errors. To assign V, D and J gene segments, CDR3 sequences were aligned to IMGT reference sequences. For a sequence to be retained, a match of at least six nucleotides to both a V gene segment and a J gene segment was required. Rearrangements were called productive when the CDR3 lacked stop codons and stayed in frame with V and J; all others were non-productive. CDR3 was defined by IMGT convention, running from the second conserved V-encoded cysteine to the conserved J-encoded phenylalanine. In an earlier analysis of roughly 580 of the donors, sequences lacking an unambiguous match to a single V gene segment were excluded. An earlier analysis of over 450 of the donors classified V segments as functional when productive rearrangements were above 56.7% and as segregating when the standard deviation between donors was above 5%. A statistical classification framework was built for diagnosing cytomegalovirus status from the catalog of TCR beta chain sequences. A later analysis assigned V and J genes by comparing TCR nucleotide sequences with IMGT/GENE-DB human TR gene sequences. A later analysis assigned CDR3 sequences and most-parsimonious VDJ recombination scenarios with the TCRdist pipeline. In a later analysis, every TCR beta chain was defined by the combination of its CDR3 amino acid sequence and its V-gene family, and reads without a unique V-gene family were dropped. In a later analysis, some 600 highly shared, low-generation-probability nucleotide sequences were removed to address suspected cross-contamination and a sequencing artifact. In a later analysis, a clonal expansion index was calculated for each public chain from normalized within-repertoire ranks of inferred template counts. A later analysis computed generation probabilities with a VDJ recombination model fitted to out-of-frame rearrangements, and checked the results against IGoR. In a later analysis, TCR-TCR, TCR-HLA and TCR-CMV co-occurrence was scored with hypergeometric tests, and a repertoire-size bias correction was applied to TCR pairs. False discovery rates were estimated in a later analysis by permuting HLA or CMV assignments 20 times. In a later analysis, co-occurring TCRs were grouped using DBSCAN, and TCRdist sequence similarity was added for clustering within HLA-allele-positive subsets. Co-occurrence clustering excluded repertoires with fewer than 30,000 or more than 120,000 public chains, plus five with anomalous nucleotide sharing. In its TCRdb copy, this immuneACCESS table keeps in-frame sequences only and misses some clones. Where compared with another copy, unresolved V genes explain less than half of these, and the others have no known cause. The V and J calls and the clone size are those of that table, but D and trimming were determined from the DNA. The sample table contains approximately 140,000 clones; only one count was recorded for 80% to 90% of them. The ten largest account for under 3.5% of the sample.

Broad study findings and their caveats: In a later genetic analysis, a missense DCLRE1C variant was associated with V-gene and J-gene trimming of TCR beta chains, and the association was replicated in an independent cohort. The sequencing pipeline was judged likely to have produced a cluster of highly shared sequence variants as a technical artifact. For the cohort, immune exposure information was limited to CMV serostatus. According to a later analysis, parvovirus B19, influenza, CMV and Epstein-Barr virus appeared linked to several top co-occurrence clusters. A further reported finding was that TCR beta sequences accurately predicted the HLA-A and HLA-B alleles for most subjects in the first cohort. Compared with the roughly 600-donor mean, donors in an Asian-associated ancestry cluster had fewer N-insertions in productive TCRs, according to a later genetic analysis. According to a later analysis, most CMV-associated TCR beta chains appeared to be HLA-restricted, and the HLA associations seemed to be driven largely by CMV exposure. In the study, around 150 TCR beta chains were listed as associated with cytomegalovirus. In a later analysis, HLA-associated TCR beta chains were found to be more clonally expanded and to have lower generation probabilities than equally common non-associated chains. Three of the identified cytomegalovirus-associated TCR beta chains were confirmed in vitro to be specific for cytomegalovirus antigens. Assigning TCR associations to individual alleles was difficult when HLA alleles, especially DR and DQ, strongly co-occurred. In a later analysis, TCR association rates were found to vary across HLA loci, with the most associated TCRs seen for DRB1 alleles and the fewest for HLA-C alleles. Only TCR beta chains were sequenced in this cohort, and the absence of alpha or paired-chain data limited detectable features. Cytomegalovirus status was reported to be diagnosed by the classifier with high specificity and sensitivity in both the original and validation cohorts. Specific HLA alleles were associated with over 15,000 TCR beta sequences at a false discovery rate of 0.05 in a later analysis. Broadly in line with IMGT annotations, most TCR beta V segments showed up in productive rearrangements about 87% or about 30% of the time in an earlier analysis of 587 of the donors. Linkage disequilibrium might explain the correlated functional status among segregating V segments, but an unknown experimental factor could not be excluded. According to the authors, the approach could potentially be generalized to other disease states and immunological phenotypes. Across donors, most TCR sequences were observed very rarely, whereas some public TCRs were present in many individuals. Because counts were too low, some 17 rarely observed V segments, including chromosome 9 orphons, were excluded from the earlier analysis of 587 of the donors. Because HLA typing was missing for some donors at each locus, association tests included only the typed subset. The presence/absence analyses assumed that sequencing depth was roughly uniform across donors, and that assumption may not be true.

The receptor was isolated from a man aged 50 to 60 in good health and CMV-seronegative. What was sequenced was PBMCs.

CDR3 region: CASSYSQGLLYGYTF. The DNA reads as follows: TGTGCCAGCAGTTACTCCCAGGGGTTACTCTATGGCTACACCTTC. This chain joins TRBV6-5 to TRBJ1-2, with TRBD1 tentatively as D gene (6 bases match). The CDR3 has 15 amino acids, counting the end cysteine and phenylalanine. Only CDR3 DNA remains: 45 bases, in frame from the first base. Trimming takes 0 bases from V and 4 bases from J, and the germline ends sit 12 bases apart. From a lookup of the germline V gene, CDR1 and CDR2 are MNHEY and SVGAGI.